This paragraph covers one T cell receptor beta chain sequence. The sample belongs to a study of blood T cell repertoires in COVID-19. Study-wide context: The United States, Italy and Spain supplied acute and convalescent COVID-19 samples. From T cells, B-cell-depleted T cells, or PBMCs came the material, which was cDNA or gDNA.

Grouping used clinical history reported by participants in a survey and questionnaire. The CDR3 extends over 16 amino acids. Trimming removed 3 bases from V and 3 bases from J; junction bases left unmatched: 9. Germline CDR1 and CDR2: KGHDR and SFDVKD. Per the study methods: From reference gene primer amplification, estimates of nucleated cell counts were derived. Profiling relied on immunoSEQ multiplex PCR, and the TCRdb table lists in-frame clones only, not all of them. V and J calls and clone size are given by that table; D and trimming were obtained from the DNA. The table includes under 200,000 clones, around 88% detected once.

The chain joins TRBV24-1 to TRBJ1-2; 7 nucleotides align to TRBD1. The source material was PBMCs or T cells enriched from blood (not recorded which). This receptor was identified in a man in his forties with acute COVID-19. CDR3 nucleotide sequence: TGTGCCACCAGTGATCCTCACTCCGGGACAGACTATGGCTACACCTTC. This gives the protein CATSDPHSGTDYGYTF.